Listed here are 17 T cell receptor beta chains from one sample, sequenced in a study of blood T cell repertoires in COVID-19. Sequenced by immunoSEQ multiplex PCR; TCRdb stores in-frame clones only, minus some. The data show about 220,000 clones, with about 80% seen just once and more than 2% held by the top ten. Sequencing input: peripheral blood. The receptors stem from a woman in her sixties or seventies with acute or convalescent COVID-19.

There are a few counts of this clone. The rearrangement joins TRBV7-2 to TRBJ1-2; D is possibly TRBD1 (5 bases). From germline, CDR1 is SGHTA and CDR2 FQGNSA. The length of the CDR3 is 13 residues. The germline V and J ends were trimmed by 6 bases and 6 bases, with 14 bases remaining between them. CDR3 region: CASRPAGGNGYTF. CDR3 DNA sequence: TGTGCCAGCAGGCCAGCCGGGGGAAATGGCTACACCTTC.

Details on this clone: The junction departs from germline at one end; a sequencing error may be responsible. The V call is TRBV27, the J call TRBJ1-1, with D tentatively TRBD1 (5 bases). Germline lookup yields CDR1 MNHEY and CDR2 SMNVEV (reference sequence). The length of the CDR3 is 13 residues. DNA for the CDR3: TGTGCCGGCAGCCAGGGAATGAACACTGAAGCTTTCTTT. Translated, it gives CAGSQGMNTEAFF.

The CDR3 DNA is TGTGCCAGTAGTATATTGCCAGGGGGTGAAGCTTTCTTT. Translating it yields CASSILPGGEAFF. The rearrangement joins TRBV19 to TRBJ1-1; 7 bases match TRBD1. The CDR3 is 13 residues long. V lost 2 bases and J lost 7; bases outside the gene matches: 4. Germline values: CDR1 LNHDA, CDR2 SQIVND (reference sequence).

CDR3 sequence: CASSMVGAYTDTQYF. CDR3 DNA: TGTGCCAGTAGTATGGTGGGGGCCTACACAGATACGCAGTATTTT. The chain has TRBV19 and TRBJ2-3; D is possibly TRBD1 (6 bases). This CDR3 comprises 15 residues. Trimming took off 3 bases at V and 2 bases at J, with 12 bases between the two ends. In germline, CDR1 is LNHDA, CDR2 SQIVND (reference sequence).

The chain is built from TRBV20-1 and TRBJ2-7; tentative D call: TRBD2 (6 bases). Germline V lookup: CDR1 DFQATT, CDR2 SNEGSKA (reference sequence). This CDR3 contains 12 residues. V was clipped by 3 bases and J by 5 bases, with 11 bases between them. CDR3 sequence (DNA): TGCAGTGCTAGTAACCCTAGCGACGAGCAGTACTTC. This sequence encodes CSASNPSDEQYF.

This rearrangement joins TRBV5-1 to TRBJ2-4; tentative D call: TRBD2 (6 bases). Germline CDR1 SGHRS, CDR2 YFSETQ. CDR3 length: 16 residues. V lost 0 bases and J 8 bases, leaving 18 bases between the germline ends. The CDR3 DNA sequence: TGCGCCAGCAGCTTGGGAGGAACTAGCCTGGGAGACATTCAGTACTTC. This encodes CASSLGGTSLGDIQYF.

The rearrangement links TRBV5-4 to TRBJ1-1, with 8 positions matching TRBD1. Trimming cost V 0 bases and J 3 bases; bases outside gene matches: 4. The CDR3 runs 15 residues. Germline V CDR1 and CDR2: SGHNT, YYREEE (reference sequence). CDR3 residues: CASSLGQGAYTEAFF. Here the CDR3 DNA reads TGTGCCAGCAGCTTGGGGCAGGGGGCCTACACTGAAGCTTTCTTT. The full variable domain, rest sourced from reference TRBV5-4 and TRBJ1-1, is ETGVTQSPTHLIKTRGQQVTLRCSSQSGHNTVSWYQQALGQGPQFIFQYYREEENGRGNFPPRFSGLQFPNYSSELNVNALELDDSALYLCASSLGQGAYTEAFFGQGTRLTVV.

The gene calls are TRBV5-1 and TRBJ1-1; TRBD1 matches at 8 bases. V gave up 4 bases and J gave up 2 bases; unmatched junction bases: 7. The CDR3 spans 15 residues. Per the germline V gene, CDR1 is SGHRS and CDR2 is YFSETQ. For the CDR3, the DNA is TGCGCCAGCAGCGCCGGGACAGGTCTAAACACTGAAGCTTTCTTT. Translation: CASSAGTGLNTEAFF.

CDR3: CASSFAGGVDTQYF. Written as DNA, the CDR3 is TGTGCCAGCAGTTTTGCGGGGGGCGTAGATACGCAGTATTTT. V usage is TRBV28 and J usage is TRBJ2-3; 8 bases match TRBD2. The V segment lost 3 bases and the J segment 5 bases; nucleotides outside the gene matches: 4. Germline lookup yields CDR1 MDHEN and CDR2 SYDVKM. This CDR3 has 14 residues.

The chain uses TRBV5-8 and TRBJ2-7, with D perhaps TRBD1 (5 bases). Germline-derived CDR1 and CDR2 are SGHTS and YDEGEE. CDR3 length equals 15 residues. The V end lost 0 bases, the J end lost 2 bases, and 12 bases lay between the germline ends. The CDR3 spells CASSLALTGTYEQYF. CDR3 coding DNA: TGTGCCAGCAGCTTGGCACTTACAGGAACCTACGAGCAGTACTTC.

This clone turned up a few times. CDR3: CASSYSKNRAGPGYTF. The CDR3 nucleotides read TGTGCCAGCAGTTACTCGAAGAATAGGGCAGGGCCCGGCTACACCTTC. The J gene is TRBJ1-2, the V gene TRBV6-5; perhaps TRBD1 as D (5 bases). V was shortened by 0 bases and J by 8 bases, with 19 bases between the two germline ends. Germline V gene data show CDR1 as MNHEY and CDR2 as SVGAGI. This CDR3 is built from 16 residues.

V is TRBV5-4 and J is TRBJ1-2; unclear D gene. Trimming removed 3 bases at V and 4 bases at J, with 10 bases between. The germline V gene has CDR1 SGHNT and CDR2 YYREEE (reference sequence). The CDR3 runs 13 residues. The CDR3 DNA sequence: TGTGCCAGCAGCTCTAGCGCGGGCTATGGCTACACCTTC. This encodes CASSSSAGYGYTF.

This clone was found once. Here the CDR3 DNA reads TGTGCCAGCAGCGAACAGGGGGACTATAATTCACCCCTCCACTTT. It encodes CASSEQGDYNSPLHF. The V and J genes are TRBV9 and TRBJ1-6, with 8 bases aligning to TRBD1. V dropped 3 bases and J dropped 3; count of bases not matched to a gene: 2. The CDR3 covers 15 residues. The germline V gene encodes CDR1 SGDLS and CDR2 YYNGEE.

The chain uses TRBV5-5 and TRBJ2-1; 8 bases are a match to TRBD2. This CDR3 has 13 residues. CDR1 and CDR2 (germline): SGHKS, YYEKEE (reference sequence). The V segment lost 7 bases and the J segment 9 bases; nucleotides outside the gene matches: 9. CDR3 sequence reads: CASQGFSGTEQFF. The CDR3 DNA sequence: TGTGCCAGCCAGGGTTTTAGCGGGACTGAGCAGTTCTTC.

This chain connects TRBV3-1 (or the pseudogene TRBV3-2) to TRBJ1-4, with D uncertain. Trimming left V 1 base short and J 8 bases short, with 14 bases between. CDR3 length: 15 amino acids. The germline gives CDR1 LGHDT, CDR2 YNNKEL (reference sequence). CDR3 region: CASSQGRGVGEKLFF. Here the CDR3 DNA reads TGTGCCAGCAGCCAAGGACGGGGAGTAGGAGAAAAACTGTTTTTT.

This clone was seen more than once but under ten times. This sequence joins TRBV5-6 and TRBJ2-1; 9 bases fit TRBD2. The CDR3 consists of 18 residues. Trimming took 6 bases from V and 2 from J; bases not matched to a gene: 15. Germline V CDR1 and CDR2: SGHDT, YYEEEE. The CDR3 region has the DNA TGTGCCAGCACCCTGTGGGCTAGCGGGGCCTTAACCTACAATGAGCAGTTCTTC. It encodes CASTLWASGALTYNEQFF.

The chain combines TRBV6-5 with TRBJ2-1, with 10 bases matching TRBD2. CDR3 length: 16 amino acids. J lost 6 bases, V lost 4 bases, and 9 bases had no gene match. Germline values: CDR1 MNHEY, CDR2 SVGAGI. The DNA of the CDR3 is TGTGCCAGCAGTTGGGGGAGCGGGGGGGCCGTCAATGAGCAGTTCTTC. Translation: CASSWGSGGAVNEQFF.